These T cell receptor beta chains were read from a single sample in a study of T-cell reconstitution after alpha-beta-depleted transplantation in children. TCRdb used MiXCR to reprocess the PCR reads, holding one entry per CDR3 protein. The sample contains some 490,000 distinct CDR3 sequences, around an eighth of which appear only once. This sample comprised PBMCs from the stem cell graft donor, obtained from the stem cell graft. The source is a human donor who donated a stem cell graft to a child with combined immunodeficiency. CDR3s include the opening cysteine and the closing phenylalanine or tryptophan. A D gene is named only where the DNA matches it firmly. Some rows mark clone size as missing; the rest say once, few, many or name a class of expanded clone.

TRBJ2-1 | TRBD2 | few | TRBV29-1 | TGCAGCGCTAGACTAGCGGGAGGGTATGAGCAGTTCTTC | CSARLAGGYEQFF
TRBJ1-3 | - | many | TRBV12-3/TRBV12-4 | TGTGCCAGCAGTTCAGGGTTTTCTGGAAACACCATATATTTT | CASSSGFSGNTIYF
TRBJ2-1 | TRBD1 | many | TRBV5-1 | TGCGCCAGCAGCTGGACAGGGAGGCGAGTGAGCAATGAGCAGTTCTTC | CASSWTGRRVSNEQFF
TRBJ2-1 | TRBD2 | - | TRBV4-3 | TGCGCCAGCAGCCAAGAAGGGACTAGCGGGCCGTACAATGAGCAGTTCTTC | CASSQEGTSGPYNEQFF
TRBJ1-2 | TRBD1 | few | TRBV15 | TGTGCCACCAGCAGGGGACAGGACTATGGCTACACCTTC | CATSRGQDYGYTF
TRBJ2-7 | TRBD1 | few | TRBV5-1 | TGCGCCAGCAGCGTGGACAGGCACTACGAGCAGTACTTC | CASSVDRHYEQYF
TRBJ1-1 | - | few | TRBV12-3/TRBV12-4 | TGTGCCAGCAGACACCGGGACGTCGGCGGGACTGAAGCTTTCTTT | CASRHRDVGGTEAFF
TRBJ2-7 | TRBD2 | many | TRBV9 | TGTGCCAGCAGCGTAGCTTGGGGGGGCGAGCAGTACTTC | CASSVAWGGEQYF
TRBJ2-5 | TRBD2 | - | TRBV30 | TGTGCCATACATAGCGGGGGGGCGAAGATTGAGACCCAGTACTTC | CAIHSGGAKIETQYF
TRBJ2-3 | - | few | TRBV7-9 | TGTGCCAGCAGCTCGGGGTTCCGGGGTTTCACAGATACGCAGTATTTT | CASSSGFRGFTDTQYF
TRBJ1-2 | - | few | TRBV29-1 | TGCAGCGTTGAAGATCGGTGGCGGGGGCCTAAAGGCTACACCTTC | CSVEDRWRGPKGYTF
TRBJ2-5 | - | - | TRBV6-2/TRBV6-3 | TGTGCCAGCAGCAGGACTCGACAACCCCAAGAGACCCAGTACTTC | CASSRTRQPQETQYF
TRBJ2-7 | TRBD2 | few | TRBV4-3 | TGCGCCAGCAGCCATACCGGGACTAGCCTCTACGAGCAGTACTTC | CASSHTGTSLYEQYF
TRBJ2-2 | - | - | TRBV24-1 | TGTGCCACCAGTGGAGTCGGGAGCACCGGGGAGCTGTTTTTT | CATSGVGSTGELFF
TRBJ2-5 | - | few | TRBV12-3/TRBV12-4 | TGTGCCAGCAGCCGCGGACAGTCGGCCGAGACCCAGTACTTC | CASSRGQSAETQYF
TRBJ1-5 | - | few | TRBV7-8 | TGTGCCAGCCCCGCCCGGGGGGCAAGGAACAATCAGCCCCAGCATTTT | CASPARGARNNQPQHF
TRBJ1-5 | TRBD1 | - | TRBV11-1 | TGTGCCAGCAGCTTAGTAACCGGGACAGGGGTCGGGTATAGCAATCAGCCCCAGCATTTT | CASSLVTGTGVGYSNQPQHF
TRBJ2-7 | - | few | TRBV30 | TGTGCCTGGAGTGTACCTCGGGCAGGGCAGGACGAGCAGTACTTC | CAWSVPRAGQDEQYF
TRBJ2-7 | - | - | TRBV14 | TGTGCCAGCAGCCAATGGGGTACCGCTTACGAGCAGTACTTC | CASSQWGTAYEQYF
TRBJ1-5 | TRBD1 | many | TRBV6-5 | TGTGCCAGCAGTAGAGGACAGGGTGGGGTAGGGGTGGCCCAGCATTTT | CASSRGQGGVGVAQHF
TRBJ1-5 | TRBD1 | - | TRBV28 | TGTGCCAGCAGAACACAGGGGATCCGGGATCAGCCCCAGCATTTT | CASRTQGIRDQPQHF
TRBJ2-1 | TRBD2 | many | TRBV12-3/TRBV12-4 | TGTGCCAGCAGTTCGTTGCCAGGACTAGGGAGTGGAAATGAGCAGTTCTTC | CASSSLPGLGSGNEQFF
TRBJ2-4 | TRBD2 | few | TRBV2 | TGTGCCATCTGTTTAGGGCAGGGGACTAGCGGGAGGTTCAAAAACATTCAGTACTTC | CAICLGQGTSGRFKNIQYF
TRBJ1-5 | TRBD1 | few | TRBV18 | TGTGCCAGCTCACCACCGATTAGCGGACAGGGAGTTTATCAGCCCCAGCATTTT | CASSPPISGQGVYQPQHF
TRBJ2-3 | TRBD1 | - | TRBV5-1 | TGCGCCAGCAGCCAGGACAGGGCTAGCACAGATACGCAGTATTTT | CASSQDRASTDTQYF
TRBJ1-5 | - | few | TRBV4-2 | TGTGCCAGCAGTCCGGGTGGAGCCAGCAATCAGCCCCAGCATTTT | CASSPGGASNQPQHF
TRBJ1-1 | TRBD1 | few | TRBV20-1 | TGCAGTGCTCCCGGACAGGGTTTCCAAGCTTTCTTT | CSAPGQGFQAFF
TRBJ1-2 | - | - | TRBV12-3/TRBV12-4 | TGTGCCAGCAGTTTGACACCTGCTCTAAACTATGGCTACACCTTC | CASSLTPALNYGYTF
TRBJ2-1 | TRBD2 | - | TRBV7-9 | TGTGCCAGCAGCCCACTAGCGGGAGCATCGTACAATGAGCAGTTCTTC | CASSPLAGASYNEQFF
TRBJ2-7 | - | - | TRBV7-9 | TGTGCCAGCAGCCCCCGGGGGAGCGAGCAGTACTTC | CASSPRGSEQYF
TRBJ1-6 | - | few | TRBV7-9 | TGTGCCAGCAGCTACCGGGAGGGAGGGTCACCCCTCCACTTT | CASSYREGGSPLHF
TRBJ2-3 | TRBD2 | few | TRBV29-1 | TGCAGCGTCGCCGGACTAGCGGGCACAGATACGCAGTATTTT | CSVAGLAGTDTQYF
TRBJ2-7 | TRBD2 | - | TRBV7-2 | TGTGCCAGCAGCTCTAGCGGGATGTCGTCCTACGAGCAGTACTTC | CASSSSGMSSYEQYF
TRBJ2-1 | - | - | TRBV19 | TGTGCCAGTAGACCTATAGGTGGCTCGAGCTCCTACAATGAGCAGTTCTTC | CASRPIGGSSSYNEQFF
TRBJ1-1 | - | many | TRBV5-6 | TGTGCCAGCAGCTCGAGACAGGCAATGAACACTGAAGCTTTCTTT | CASSSRQAMNTEAFF
TRBJ1-5 | - | - | TRBV12-3/TRBV12-4 | TGTGCCAGCAGCTCAACGACGGATTATAGCAATCAGCCCCAGCATTTT | CASSSTTDYSNQPQHF
TRBJ2-3 | - | few | TRBV4-3 | TGCGCCAGCAGCCCGCTAGGGGGGGGTTCGGATACGCAGTATTTT | CASSPLGGGSDTQYF
TRBJ2-7 | - | few | TRBV7-9 | TGTGCCAGCAGCTCAGACAGGTTTGACGAGCAGTACTTC | CASSSDRFDEQYF
TRBJ2-5 | - | - | TRBV12-3/TRBV12-4 | TGTGCCAGCAGTTTCGAGGGGATCGGTTACCAAGAGACCCAGTACTTC | CASSFEGIGYQETQYF
TRBJ2-5 | TRBD2 | many | TRBV29-1 | TGCAGCGTTCGCAATAAGCGGGAGGCGGTTACCGGGACCCAGTACTTC | CSVRNKREAVTGTQYF
TRBJ1-2 | - | - | TRBV28 | TGTGCCAGCAGCCCCGAGGGAGCGGCTAACTATGGCTACACCTTC | CASSPEGAANYGYTF
TRBJ1-6 | - | - | TRBV7-2 | TGTGCCAGCAGCTTATTCGGGGATTCACCCCTCCACTTT | CASSLFGDSPLHF
TRBJ1-5 | - | few | TRBV7-9 | TGTGCCAGCAGCTTACAGAATAGCAATCAGCCCCAGCATTTT | CASSLQNSNQPQHF
TRBJ2-7 | TRBD1 | - | TRBV24-1 | TGTGCCACCAGTGATTCCGGGACAGGGGGAGACGAGCAGTACTTC | CATSDSGTGGDEQYF
TRBJ2-1 | TRBD1 | many | TRBV6-5 | TGTGCCAGCAGTTCGCGGCGAGGACAGGGGGCGAGATACAATGAGCAGTTCTTC | CASSSRRGQGARYNEQFF
TRBJ2-7 | TRBD1 | few | TRBV6-2/TRBV6-3 | TGTGCCAGCGTGGCGACAGGGTCGGGCGAGCAGTACTTC | CASVATGSGEQYF
TRBJ2-7 | TRBD2 | few | TRBV29-1 | TGCAGCGTTGGATCTAGCGGGAGATCCTACGAGCAGTACTTC | CSVGSSGRSYEQYF
TRBJ1-6 | TRBD1 | many | TRBV7-6 | TGTGCCAGCAGCTTAGCCGTTCGACAGGGAATTAATTCACCCCTCCACTTT | CASSLAVRQGINSPLHF
TRBJ2-2 | TRBD2 | many | TRBV24-1 | TGTGCCACCAGTGATCAAGGACTAGCCGGGGAGCTGTTTTTT | CATSDQGLAGELFF
TRBJ1-5 | - | - | TRBV3-1 | TGTGCCAGCAGCCAAACCATCGACAGCCCGGGGCAGCCCCAGCATTTT | CASSQTIDSPGQPQHF
TRBJ2-3 | TRBD2 | - | TRBV2 | TGTGCCCGCAGTTCGTGGGGACTAGCGGGGGGGAGCACAGATACGCAGTATTTT | CARSSWGLAGGSTDTQYF
TRBJ1-6 | - | - | TRBV7-2 | TGTGCCAGCAGCTTATCGCCGGGACCAGGTGATTCACCCCTCCACTTT | CASSLSPGPGDSPLHF
TRBJ1-6 | - | few | TRBV7-2 | TGTGCCAGCAGCCTAGGACAAACGGGGTATAATTCACCCCTCCACTTT | CASSLGQTGYNSPLHF
TRBJ2-7 | - | - | TRBV7-2 | TGTGCCAGCAGCTCCCGGGGCAAGAACTACGAGCAGTACTTC | CASSSRGKNYEQYF